This T cell receptor beta chain was sequenced for a study of CD8 T cells in Susac syndrome. Study-wide findings and caveats: The number of individuals included in the study's TCR sequencing and HLA analysis was acknowledged as relatively small.

RNA amounts of roughly 0.5 to 1 ug underwent reverse transcription with random hexamers. Amplification of TCR beta CDR3 used immunoSEQ multiplex PCR across 54 Vbeta and 13 Jbeta. TCRdb passed the immunoSEQ multiplex PCR reads through MiXCR, listing each CDR3 protein once. Found here are around 180,000 distinct CDR3 sequences, 95% of them singletons; the top ten hold less than 0.2%. With regard to this clonotype: What it recognizes is unknown.

Sequencing of TCR beta was undertaken in CD8+ and CD4+ T cells derived from blood. The multiple sclerosis control group comprised treatment-naive patients with stable or active relapsing-remitting disease. Unmatched junction bases numbered 6, after V lost 1 base and J lost 8 bases. CDR3 length: 14 amino acids. Looked up from germline, CDR1 is LGHDT and CDR2 is YNNKEL (reference sequence). This clonotype was sampled from a human donor with multiple sclerosis. The sample comprised CD8+ T cells from PBMCs. The chain couples TRBV3-1 to TRBJ1-2; 8 bases are a match to TRBD1. This chain's CDR3 is CASSQVRQGHGYTF. The CDR3, as DNA: TGTGCCAGCAGCCAAGTCCGACAGGGGCACGGCTACACCTTC. Drawing the rest from reference TRBV3-1 and TRBJ1-2, the complete variable domain is DTAVSQTPKYLVTQMGNDKSIKCEQNLGHDTMYWYKQDSKKFLKIMFSYNNKELIINETVPNRFSPKSPDKAHLNLHINSLELGDSAVYFCASSQVRQGHGYTFGSGTRLTVV.